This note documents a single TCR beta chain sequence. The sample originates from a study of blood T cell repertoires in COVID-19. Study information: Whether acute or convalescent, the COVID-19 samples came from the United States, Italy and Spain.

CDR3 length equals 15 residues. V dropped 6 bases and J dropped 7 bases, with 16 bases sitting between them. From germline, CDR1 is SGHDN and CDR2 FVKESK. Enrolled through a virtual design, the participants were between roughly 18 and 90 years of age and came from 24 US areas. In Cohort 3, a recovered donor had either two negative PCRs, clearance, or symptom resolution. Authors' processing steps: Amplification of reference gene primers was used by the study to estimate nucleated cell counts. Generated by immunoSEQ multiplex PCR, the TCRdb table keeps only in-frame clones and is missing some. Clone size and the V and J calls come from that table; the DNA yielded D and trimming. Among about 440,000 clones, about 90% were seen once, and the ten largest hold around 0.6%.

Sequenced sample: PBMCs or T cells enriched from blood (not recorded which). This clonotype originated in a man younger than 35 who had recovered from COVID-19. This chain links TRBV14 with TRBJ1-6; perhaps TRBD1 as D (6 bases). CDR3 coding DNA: TGTGCCAGCAGAAGTGGACAGAAAGGAAATTCACCCCTCCACTTT. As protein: CASRSGQKGNSPLHF.